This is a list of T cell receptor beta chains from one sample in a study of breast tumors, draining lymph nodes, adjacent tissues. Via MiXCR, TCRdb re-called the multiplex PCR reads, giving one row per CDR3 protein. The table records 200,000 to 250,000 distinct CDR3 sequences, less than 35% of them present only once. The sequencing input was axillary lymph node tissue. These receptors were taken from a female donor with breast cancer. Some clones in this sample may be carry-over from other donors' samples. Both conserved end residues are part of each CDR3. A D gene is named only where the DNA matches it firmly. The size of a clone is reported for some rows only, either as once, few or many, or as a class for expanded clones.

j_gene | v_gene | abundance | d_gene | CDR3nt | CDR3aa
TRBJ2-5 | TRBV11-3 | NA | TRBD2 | TGTGCCAGCAGCCCCGGGACTAGAGGGCTGTCCCAAGAGACCCAGTACTTC | CASSPGTRGLSQETQYF
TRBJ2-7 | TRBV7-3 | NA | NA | TGTGCCAGCAGCTCTGGAAAGAGCGTAACCTACGAGCAGTACTTC | CASSSGKSVTYEQYF
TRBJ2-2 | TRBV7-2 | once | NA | TGTGCCAACAGCTTAGTGTCCGTACGCAAAACCGGAGAGCTGTTTTTT | CANSLVSVRKTGELFF
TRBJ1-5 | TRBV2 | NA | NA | TGTGCCAGCAGTAAGGACAGTTGGACCAATCAGCCCCAGCATTTT | CASSKDSWTNQPQHF
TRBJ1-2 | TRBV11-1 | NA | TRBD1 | TGTGCCAGCAGCTTAGCTCCGGGACAGGCAAACTATGGCTACACCTTC | CASSLAPGQANYGYTF
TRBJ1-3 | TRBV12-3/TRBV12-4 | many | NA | TGTGCCAGCAGTTTCGTGACAGCTGGAAACACCATATATTTT | CASSFVTAGNTIYF
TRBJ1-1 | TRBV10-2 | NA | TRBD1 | TGCGCCAGCAGTGCTCGGACAGGGGGCTGGAGCACTGAAGCTTTCTTT | CASSARTGGWSTEAFF
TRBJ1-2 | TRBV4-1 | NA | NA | TGCGCCAGCAGCCAGTGGGACCTGGGGGCCCCCGGCTATGGCTACACCTTC | CASSQWDLGAPGYGYTF
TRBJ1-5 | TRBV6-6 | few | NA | TGTGCCAGCAGTTTCCCTAGCGGGGGGGGAAATAGCAATCAGCCCCAGCATTTT | CASSFPSGGGNSNQPQHF
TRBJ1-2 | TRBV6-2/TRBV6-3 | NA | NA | TGTGCCAGCAGTCACCGCACAGGGAGCTATGGCTACACCTTC | CASSHRTGSYGYTF
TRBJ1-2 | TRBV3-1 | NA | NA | TGTGCCAGCAGCCAAGTGTCAACCCGGTCCCATGGCTACACCTTC | CASSQVSTRSHGYTF